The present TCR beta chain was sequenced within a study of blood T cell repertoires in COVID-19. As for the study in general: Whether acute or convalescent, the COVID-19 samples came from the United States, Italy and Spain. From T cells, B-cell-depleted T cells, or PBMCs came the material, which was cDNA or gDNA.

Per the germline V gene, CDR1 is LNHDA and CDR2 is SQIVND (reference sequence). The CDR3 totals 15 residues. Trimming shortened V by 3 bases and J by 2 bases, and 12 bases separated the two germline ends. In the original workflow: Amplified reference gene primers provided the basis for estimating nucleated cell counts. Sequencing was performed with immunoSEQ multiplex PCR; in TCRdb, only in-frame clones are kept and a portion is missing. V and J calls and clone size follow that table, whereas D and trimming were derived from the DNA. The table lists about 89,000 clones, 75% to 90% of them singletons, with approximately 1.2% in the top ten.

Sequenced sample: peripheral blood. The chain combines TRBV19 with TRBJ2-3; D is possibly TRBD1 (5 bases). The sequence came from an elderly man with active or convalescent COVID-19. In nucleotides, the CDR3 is TGTGCCAGTAGTATTTGGCAGGACAACACAGATACGCAGTATTTT. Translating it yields CASSIWQDNTDTQYF.